One sample yielded the 30 T cell receptor beta chains listed below, sequenced in a study of blood T cell repertoires in COVID-19. The table came from immunoSEQ multiplex PCR; TCRdb's copy has only in-frame clones and leaves some out. The sample includes a few hundred thousand clones, around nine tenths seen only once; the top ten take around 11%. The specimen sequenced was peripheral blood. The origin of the receptors is a woman in her twenties or thirties with COVID-19, enrolled during active disease.

This clone was seen only once. V and J are TRBV4-3 and TRBJ2-7, with D tentatively TRBD1 (6 bases). This CDR3 is 14 amino acids long. The V gene lost 4 bases and the J gene lost 0 bases, with 10 bases spanning the gap. Germline-derived CDR1 and CDR2 are LGHNA and YSLEER. The chain's CDR3 is CASSLQTGSYEQYF. DNA for the CDR3: TGCGCCAGCAGCCTCCAGACAGGCTCCTACGAGCAGTACTTC.

The rearrangement links TRBV6-5 to TRBJ2-1, with D perhaps TRBD1 (5 bases). Per the germline V gene, CDR1 is MNHEY and CDR2 is SVGAGI. Trimming removed 4 bases at V and 10 bases at J, with 14 bases between. This CDR3 has 13 amino acids. CDR3 coding DNA: TGTGCCAGCAGTTCTCATCAGGGTTTCGAGCAGTTCTTC. The encoded protein is CASSSHQGFEQFF.

The CDR3 loop reads CASSYKANTEAFF. CDR3 sequence (DNA): TGTGCCAGCAGTTACAAAGCGAACACTGAAGCTTTCTTT. The chain links TRBV6-5 to TRBJ1-1, with unresolved D. The length of the CDR3 is 13 residues. CDR1 and CDR2 from the germline V gene are MNHEY and SVGAGI. V was cut by 2 bases and J by 1 base, with 5 bases left in between.

The chain carries TRBV3-1 (or the pseudogene TRBV3-2) and TRBJ2-2; D gene unclear. This CDR3 spans 15 amino acids. The V gene's germline CDR1 is LGHDT and CDR2 YNNKEL (reference sequence). The ends were cut back, 0 bases at V and 5 bases at J, with 10 bases in the middle. CDR3 coding DNA: TGTGCCAGCAGCCAAGAGACACTGCTAACCGGGGAGCTGTTTTTT. Amino acids: CASSQETLLTGELFF.

The chain couples TRBV2 to TRBJ2-5, with 8 bases fitting TRBD2. From germline, CDR1 is SNHLY and CDR2 FYNNEI. The CDR3 has 16 residues. V was clipped by 6 bases and J by 1 base; unmatched bases: 10. The DNA of the CDR3 is TGTGCCAGCAGGAACGGGAGGGCCGGGGCCCAAGAGACCCAGTACTTC. Translation: CASRNGRAGAQETQYF. Full variable domain (missing parts from reference TRBV2 and TRBJ2-5): EPEVTQTPSHQVTQMGQEVILRCVPISNHLYFYWYRQILGQKVEFLVSFYNNEISEKSEIFDDQFSVERPDGSNFTLKIRSTKLEDSAMYFCASRNGRAGAQETQYFGPGTRLLVL.

This clone was seen just once. J is TRBJ2-7 and V is TRBV6-1, with TRBD2 identical over 12 bases. Per germline, CDR1 MNHNS and CDR2 SASEGT. CDR3 length: 15 amino acids. The junction had 11 bases not matched to a gene; V was cut back by 2 bases and J by 12 bases. CDR3 DNA sequence: TGTGCCAGCAGTGAAATCAAGAGACTAGCGGGAGCCGGGTACTTC. This sequence encodes CASSEIKRLAGAGYF.

The chain is built from TRBV14 and TRBJ1-5, with TRBD1 identical over 8 bases. The V segment lost 0 bases and the J segment 6 bases; nucleotides outside the gene matches: 7. Germline lookup yields CDR1 SGHDN and CDR2 FVKESK. The CDR3 runs 16 residues. CDR3 protein: CASSQDRGPGRQPQHF. For the CDR3, the DNA is TGTGCCAGCAGCCAAGACAGGGGGCCAGGGCGTCAGCCCCAGCATTTT.

The chain combines TRBV28 with TRBJ1-2; 10 bases are shared with TRBD1. Unmatched junction bases numbered 9, after V lost 7 bases and J lost 4 bases. The CDR3 runs 15 residues. Per germline, CDR1 MDHEN and CDR2 SYDVKM. CDR3 sequence reads: CASNAPGQGIYGYTF. CDR3 sequence (DNA): TGTGCCAGCAACGCCCCGGGACAGGGGATCTATGGCTACACCTTC.

V is TRBV14 and J is TRBJ2-3; no definite D call. This CDR3 contains 12 residues. Germline lookup yields CDR1 SGHDN and CDR2 FVKESK. Trimming cost V 3 bases and J 4 bases, with 5 bases left between them. CDR3 DNA: TGTGCCAGCAGCCACGGAGCAGATACGCAGTATTTT. This translates into CASSHGADTQYF. Full variable domain (missing parts from reference TRBV14 and TRBJ2-3): EAGVTQFPSHSVIEKGQTVTLRCDPISGHDNLYWYRRVMGKEIKFLLHFVKESKQDESGMPNNRFLAERTGGTYSTLKVQPAELEDSGVYFCASSHGADTQYFGPGTRLTVL.

This chain uses TRBV6-6 with TRBJ2-1, with 7 positions matching TRBD2. CDR3 length: 13 amino acids. Germline values: CDR1 MNHNY, CDR2 SVGAGI (reference sequence). The junction had 3 bases not matched to a gene; V was cut back by 0 bases and J by 10 bases. The CDR3 nucleotides are TGTGCCAGCAGTTACTCGGGGGGAGGGGAGCAGTTCTTC. Translated, it gives CASSYSGGGEQFF.

The rearrangement joins TRBV28 to TRBJ2-7; TRBD1 agrees at 9 bases. Germline trimming cut 7 bases from V and 6 bases from J; bases unmatched to any gene: 7. Germline V gene lookup returns CDR1 MDHEN and CDR2 SYDVKM. The CDR3 runs to 13 residues. In nucleotides, the CDR3 is TGTGCCAGCATCGGACAGGGGCTGGGCGAGCAGTACTTC. Translating gives CASIGQGLGEQYF.

This clone has a handful of counts. The gene calls are TRBV28 and TRBJ2-2, with D uncertain. Germline V gene sequence: CDR1 MDHEN, CDR2 SYDVKM. Trimming took off 3 bases at V and 4 bases at J, with 9 bases between the two ends. This CDR3 region has 14 residues. The CDR3 spells CASSFTISTGELFF. The CDR3 DNA is TGTGCCAGCAGTTTCACCATTAGCACCGGGGAGCTGTTTTTT.

The chain uses TRBV7-2 and TRBJ1-1, with a weak D call TRBD1 (5 bases). CDR3 length: 15 residues. CDR1 and CDR2 (germline): SGHTA, FQGNSA. V lost 7 bases to trimming and J lost 10 bases, with 25 bases between them. CDR3 region: CASTMKPQGEVVAFF. As DNA, the CDR3 is TGTGCCAGCACTATGAAACCCCAGGGCGAGGTGGTAGCTTTCTTT. Combining the CDR3 with reference TRBV7-2 and TRBJ1-1 gives the whole variable domain GAGVSQSPSNKVTEKGKDVELRCDPISGHTALYWYRQSLGQGLEFLIYFQGNSAPDKSGLPSDRFSAERTGGSVSTLTIQRTQQEDSAVYLCASTMKPQGEVVAFFGQGTRLTVV.

The CDR3 loop reads CSVEIAKTQYF. Here the CDR3 DNA reads TGCAGCGTTGAAATCGCGAAGACCCAGTACTTC. The rearrangement links TRBV29-1 to TRBJ2-5; D not resolved. Germline V gene lookup returns CDR1 SQVTM and CDR2 ANQGSEA. Trimming took 2 bases from V and 6 from J, leaving 7 bases between them. The CDR3 has 11 residues. Full variable domain (remainder filled in from reference TRBV29-1 and TRBJ2-5): SAVISQKPSRDICQRGTSLTIQCQVDSQVTMMFWYRQQPGQSLTLIATANQGSEATYESGFVIDKFPISRPNLTFSTLTVSNMSPEDSSIYLCSVEIAKTQYFGPGTRLLVL.

The chain links TRBV5-1 to TRBJ1-3; the D gene is possibly TRBD1 (6 bases). The ends were cut back, 4 bases at V and 1 base at J, with 15 bases in the middle. The CDR3 has 16 residues. Germline V lookup: CDR1 SGHRS, CDR2 YFSETQ. CDR3 DNA: TGCGCCAGCAGCCTCCAACCCGGACAGTCTGGAAACACCATATATTTT. Its translation: CASSLQPGQSGNTIYF.

The rearrangement links TRBV4-1 to TRBJ2-6; D gene unclear. In germline, CDR1 is MGHRA, CDR2 YSYEKL. The CDR3 contains 15 residues. Trimming pared 1 base from V and 0 bases from J, leaving 4 bases between. CDR3 DNA sequence: TGCGCCAGCAGCCAAGCAGGCTCTGGGGCCAACGTCCTGACTTTC. It is translated as CASSQAGSGANVLTF.

The CDR3 sequence is CASRTGPLGKLFF. The CDR3 DNA reads TGTGCCAGCAGGACAGGTCCTTTGGGAAAACTGTTTTTT. This chain joins TRBV2 and TRBJ1-4, with D possibly TRBD1 on 6 matching bases. The CDR3 is 13 amino acids. Trimming shortened V by 6 bases and J by 10 bases, and 15 bases separated the two germline ends. Germline CDR1 SNHLY, CDR2 FYNNEI.

The chain joins TRBV3-1 (or the pseudogene TRBV3-2) to TRBJ2-7; D not resolved. The ends were cut back, 4 bases at V and 1 base at J, with 11 bases in the middle. The CDR3 is made up of 14 amino acids. Germline V lookup: CDR1 LGHDT, CDR2 YNNKEL (reference sequence). CDR3 nucleotide sequence: TGTGCCAGCAGCCCGACGGCTAGATCCTACGAGCAGTACTTC. The encoded protein is CASSPTARSYEQYF.

V gene TRBV7-9 combines with J gene TRBJ1-5, with TRBD1 matching over 7 bases. V lost 3 bases and J lost 0; bases outside the gene matches: 8. Germline V CDR1 and CDR2: SEHNR, FQNEAQ (reference sequence). CDR3 size: 17 residues. In DNA form, the CDR3 reads TGTGCCAGCAGCTTTGGGACAGATCCTTATAGCAATCAGCCCCAGCATTTT. It specifies CASSFGTDPYSNQPQHF.

Here the CDR3 DNA reads TGTGCCAGCAGCCTTAGCTCGGGACTCCTCGAGCAGTACTTC. Its protein is CASSLSSGLLEQYF. This sequence joins TRBV7-9 and TRBJ2-7; possibly TRBD2 for D (6 bases). Germline V gene data show CDR1 as SEHNR and CDR2 as FQNEAQ (reference sequence). This CDR3 is 14 amino acids long. The V gene lost 5 bases and the J gene lost 6 bases, with 17 bases spanning the gap.

V gene TRBV18 combines with J gene TRBJ1-1; 8 bases map to TRBD1. The CDR3 consists of 14 residues. Germline assignment: CDR1 KGHSH and CDR2 LQKENI. V trimming: 4 bases; J trimming: 1 base; junction bases outside the gene matches: 2. The CDR3 loop is CASSLDRGNTEAFF. The CDR3 DNA sequence: TGTGCCAGCTCACTAGACAGGGGGAACACTGAAGCTTTCTTT. The whole variable domain, remainder taken from reference TRBV18 and TRBJ1-1, is NAGVMQNPRHLVRRRGQEARLRCSPMKGHSHVYWYRQLPEEGLKFMVYLQKENIIDESGMPKERFSAEFPKEGPSILRIQQVVRGDSAAYFCASSLDRGNTEAFFGQGTRLTVV.

The chain joins TRBV11-2 to TRBJ2-1, with 7 bases that match TRBD2. This CDR3 region has 14 residues. V shed 1 base and J 10 bases; nucleotides not matched to a gene: 7. CDR1 SGHAT and CDR2 FQNNGV come from the germline V gene. The CDR3 sequence is CASSLVSGIGEQFF. The CDR3 region has the DNA TGTGCCAGCAGCTTAGTCAGCGGGATTGGAGAGCAGTTCTTC.

About this clone: The sample holds other DNA sequences that translate to the same CDR3. V is TRBV5-1 and J is TRBJ1-2; D call uncertain. Germline CDR1 SGHRS, CDR2 YFSETQ. The V and J ends lost 0 bases and 2 bases respectively, with 5 bases between them. The CDR3 covers 13 residues. CDR3 protein: CASSLDSNYGYTF. In nucleotides, the CDR3 is TGCGCCAGCAGCTTGGACAGCAACTATGGCTACACCTTC.

The CDR3 DNA reads as TGTGCCACCAGTGAAACCAACAGAGACACTGAAGCTTTCTTT. It specifies CATSETNRDTEAFF. The rearrangement joins TRBV24-1 to TRBJ1-1; D gene unclear. Trimming cost V 4 bases and J 3 bases, with 11 bases left between them. Germline assignment: CDR1 KGHDR and CDR2 SFDVKD. CDR3 length: 14 amino acids.

The DNA of the CDR3 is TGTGCCTGGAGTCCAGGGTTTACAACTAATGAAAAACTGTTTTTT. As protein: CAWSPGFTTNEKLFF. The V call is TRBV30, the J call TRBJ1-4; possible D gene TRBD1, 5 bases. The CDR3 is 15 residues long. From germline, CDR1 is GTSNPN and CDR2 SVGIG (reference sequence). V lost 2 bases, J lost 0 bases, and 10 bases lay in between.

This CDR3 reads CASSSSGVGGFYNEQFF. The CDR3 coding sequence is TGCGCCAGCAGCTCTAGCGGTGTCGGTGGATTCTACAATGAGCAGTTCTTC. V gene TRBV5-1 combines with J gene TRBJ2-1; 7 positions agree with TRBD2. The CDR3 loop spans 17 amino acids. Germline V gene data show CDR1 as SGHRS and CDR2 as YFSETQ. V was clipped by 3 bases and J by 3 bases; unmatched bases: 12.

The rearrangement links TRBV9 to TRBJ1-1; 8 nucleotides align to TRBD1. The ends lost 0 bases at V and 1 base at J; junction bases unmatched: 5. Germline V gene sequence: CDR1 SGDLS, CDR2 YYNGEE. The CDR3 is made up of 16 amino acids. The CDR3 protein is CASSVGDRFANTEAFF. The CDR3 DNA reads TGTGCCAGCAGCGTAGGGGACAGGTTCGCGAACACTGAAGCTTTCTTT.

The chain uses TRBV6-5 and TRBJ2-7, with 7 bases lining up with TRBD1. CDR1 and CDR2 (germline): MNHEY, SVGAGI. The junction had 15 bases not matched to a gene; V was cut back by 8 bases and J by 5 bases. This CDR3 region has 15 residues. CDR3 DNA: TGTGCCAGCCTCTTGGGGGCAGGGGGTTCCCACGAGCAGTACTTC. Its protein product is CASLLGAGGSHEQYF.

The gene calls are TRBV5-1 and TRBJ2-5; TRBD2 aligns across 7 bases. The V segment lost 3 bases and the J segment 2 bases; nucleotides outside the gene matches: 10. From germline, CDR1 is SGHRS and CDR2 YFSETQ. This CDR3 has 16 amino acids. CDR3: CASSSPPLAVQETQYF. CDR3 nucleotides: TGCGCCAGCAGCTCGCCTCCCCTAGCGGTACAAGAGACCCAGTACTTC.

This sequence joins TRBV19 and TRBJ2-2, with D maybe TRBD2 (6 bases). The length of the CDR3 is 14 residues. Germline lookup yields CDR1 LNHDA and CDR2 SQIVND (reference sequence). Trimming shortened V by 5 bases and J by 3 bases, and 10 bases separated the two germline ends. CDR3 coding DNA: TGTGCCAGTAGTGCGGGACCGGACACCGGGGAGCTGTTTTTT. Translated: CASSAGPDTGELFF.